These T cell receptor beta chains were read from a single sample in a study of regulatory T cells in long-lasting Graves disease. TCRdb used MiXCR to reprocess the multiplex PCR reads, holding one entry per CDR3 protein. The sample has 420,000 or so distinct CDR3 sequences, 16% seen once. These records were also assigned to another study, of T cells in Graves' hyperthyroidism and ophthalmopathy.

Sequencing was performed on peripheral blood mononuclear cells (PBMCs), taken at new diagnosis, from a patient treated with antithyroid drugs. The receptors originated from a woman younger than 35 with Graves disease. CDR3s include the opening cysteine and the closing phenylalanine or tryptophan. Clone size appears in some rows only: once, few, many, or a class for an expanded clone.

NA	TRBV28	TRBJ2-2	CASSLPSELAGGVGELFF
many	TRBV24-1	TRBJ2-1	CATSDSWRSSYNEQFF
many	TRBV7-2	TRBJ2-7	CASSLEARAGEQYF
many	TRBV30	TRBJ1-1	CAWRGEVNTEAFF
NA	TRBV7-6	TRBJ2-2	CASSSRSVRAPPGELFF
few	TRBV12-3/TRBV12-4	TRBJ2-7	CASSLFGYEQYF
few	TRBV7-9	TRBJ2-7	CASSPVTGGSYEQYF
many	TRBV28	TRBJ1-1	CASSLWGVGRGTEAFF
many	TRBV7-2	TRBJ2-3	CASSLVSGTSGSSTDTQYF
many	TRBV28	TRBJ1-4	CASSLWGQATNEKLFF
few	TRBV30	TRBJ2-1	CAWRLDRGLSSYYNEQFF
NA	TRBV5-5	TRBJ2-2	CASTEGQVSGTGELFF
many	TRBV30	TRBJ2-3	CAWSGHRATDTQYF
NA	TRBV7-3	TRBJ1-5	CASLRGNQPQHF
few	TRBV5-1	TRBJ2-3	CASSPPTGGGTDTQYF
many	TRBV11-2	TRBJ2-7	CASSTIRAGLEQYF
many	TRBV28	TRBJ2-7	CASSRPGRAYEQYF
many	TRBV3-1	TRBJ2-5	CASSPLGVIETQYF
many	TRBV2	TRBJ2-4	CASSEAWVVKNIQYF
NA	TRBV7-9	TRBJ2-7	CASSLSGFGEQYF
few	TRBV19	TRBJ2-3	CASTVGESISTDTQYF
many	TRBV28	TRBJ1-1	CASTDLMNTEAFF
many	TRBV28	TRBJ1-1	CASSSPTQNTEAFF
many	TRBV15	TRBJ2-1	CATSRDRPNNEQFF
many	TRBV20-1	TRBJ2-7	CSARLVGGTYF
few	TRBV28	TRBJ1-3	CASSRGTNSGNTIYF
many	TRBV7-3	TRBJ2-3	CASSLDGGTDTQYF
many	TRBV7-8	TRBJ1-2	CASSLRVDRGDYGYTF
NA	TRBV5-1	TRBJ2-1	CASSLSGNYNEQSF
NA	TRBV11-2	TRBJ2-1	CASSLSGTGEQFF
few	TRBV18	TRBJ2-5	CASSPRESWPSGRSRQETQYF
many	TRBV28	TRBJ2-1	CASSSSGRFYNEQFF
many	TRBV20-1	TRBJ2-7	CSARDLTSGRSYEQYF
NA	TRBV7-9	TRBJ2-3	CASSLIQGIGRSTDTQYF
few	TRBV18	TRBJ2-3	CASSTRDSSSDTQYF
many	TRBV20-1	TRBJ2-5	CSARGTPETQHF
many	TRBV12-3/TRBV12-4	TRBJ1-1	CASSYPYGNTEAFF
few	TRBV28	TRBJ2-5	CASSLLTSQGTQYF
NA	TRBV14	TRBJ2-7	CASSHVGAKQYF
many	TRBV2	TRBJ2-1	CASSGPSYNEQFF
NA	TRBV10-3	TRBJ2-7	CAISTTSLEQYF
many	TRBV5-1	TRBJ2-2	CASSSGLAMNTGELFF
NA	TRBV28	TRBJ2-7	CASSLFCEQYF
NA	TRBV4-3	TRBJ2-5	CASSQETGEETQYF
few	TRBV7-2	TRBJ2-7	CASSPPPSAGEQYF
once	TRBV7-9	TRBJ2-3	CASNVEGEGTQYF